This T cell receptor (beta chain) emerged from a study of cytomegalovirus exposure and HLA in healthy donors. General study findings and limits: An analysis done earlier found most TCR beta V segments productive about 87% or about 30% of the time. TCR beta sequences reportedly predicted the HLA-A and HLA-B alleles of most subjects accurately. Rates of TCR association differed by HLA locus in a later analysis, with DRB1 highest and HLA-C lowest.

In germline, CDR1 is LNHNV, CDR2 YYDKDF (reference sequence). The CDR3 sequence is 13 residues long. V was cut by 7 bases and J by 3 bases, with 12 bases left in between. PCR employed 60 Vbeta and 13 Jbeta primers. In the original analysis: The count from a later analysis was 60 million to 85 million unique TCR beta chains, roughly 11 million of them shared. The repertoire was sequenced with immunoSEQ multiplex PCR; TCRdb's copy has only in-frame clones and lacks some. The V and J calls and the clone size are those of that table, but D and trimming were determined from the DNA. The sample lists about 140,000 clones, 77% occurring once. This clone was observed a handful of times. Its antigen is still unknown.

The sequence derives from a female donor in good health and CMV-seronegative. The chain links TRBV15 to TRBJ1-1; D is possibly TRBD1 (5 bases). The specimen was PBMCs. CDR3 protein: CATIRKGDTEAFF. The CDR3 coding sequence is TGTGCCACCATCAGGAAAGGGGACACTGAAGCTTTCTTT.